This T cell receptor beta chain was captured in a study of neurological immune-mediated disorders. This clonotype was detected ten times or more. No antigen is known for it. A 10-nucleotide random UMI tagged transcripts in template-switch 5'RACE cDNA synthesis. TCRdb reprocessed the 5' RACE reads via MiXCR and lists one record per CDR3 protein. The sample consists of tens of thousands of distinct CDR3 sequences, over 9.5% of them appearing once. J lost 4 bases, V lost 3 bases, and 5 bases had no gene match. CDR3 length: 16 amino acids. Per the germline V gene, CDR1 is LGHDT and CDR2 is YNNKEL (reference sequence). General study results and limits: Whereas HTLV-1-associated myelopathy showed the most TCR clonal expansion, multiple sclerosis showed the least, with levels below those of healthy controls.

Sequences were obtained from PBMCs. This sequence was found in a woman in her sixties with HTLV-1-associated myelopathy (HAM/TSP). The chain links TRBV3-1 to TRBJ2-3; 12 positions match TRBD2. CDR3 DNA sequence: TGTGCCAGCAGCCATCGACTAGCGGGAGAGGCAGATACGCAGTATTTT. This codes for CASSHRLAGEADTQYF.